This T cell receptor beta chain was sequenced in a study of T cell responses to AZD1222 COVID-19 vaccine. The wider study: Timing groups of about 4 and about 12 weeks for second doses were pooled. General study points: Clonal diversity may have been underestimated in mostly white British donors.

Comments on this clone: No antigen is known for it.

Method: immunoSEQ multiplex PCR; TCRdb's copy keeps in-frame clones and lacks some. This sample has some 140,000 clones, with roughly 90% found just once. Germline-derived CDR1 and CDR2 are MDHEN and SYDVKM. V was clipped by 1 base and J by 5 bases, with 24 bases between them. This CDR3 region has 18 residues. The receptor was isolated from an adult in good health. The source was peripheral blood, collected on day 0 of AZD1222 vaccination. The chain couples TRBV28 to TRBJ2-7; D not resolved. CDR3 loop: CASSLSLLKNANKDEQYF. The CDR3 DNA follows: TGTGCCAGCAGTTTATCCCTACTTAAGAATGCTAATAAAGACGAGCAGTACTTC.